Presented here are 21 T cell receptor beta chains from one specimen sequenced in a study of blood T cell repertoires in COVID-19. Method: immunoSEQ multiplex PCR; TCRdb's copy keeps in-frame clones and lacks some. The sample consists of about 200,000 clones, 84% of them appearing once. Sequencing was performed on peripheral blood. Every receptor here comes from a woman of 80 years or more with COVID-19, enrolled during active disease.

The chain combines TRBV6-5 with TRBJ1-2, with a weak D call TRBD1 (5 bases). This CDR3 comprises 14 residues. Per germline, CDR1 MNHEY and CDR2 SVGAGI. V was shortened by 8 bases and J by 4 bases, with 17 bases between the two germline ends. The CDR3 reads CASGEGPGGYGYTF. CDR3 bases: TGTGCCAGCGGGGAGGGTCCCGGGGGCTATGGCTACACCTTC.

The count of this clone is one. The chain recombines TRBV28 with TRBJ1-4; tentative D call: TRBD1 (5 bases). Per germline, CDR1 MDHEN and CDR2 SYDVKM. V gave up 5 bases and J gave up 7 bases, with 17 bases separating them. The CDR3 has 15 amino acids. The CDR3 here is CASSQGQGTGEKLFF. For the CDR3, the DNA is TGTGCCAGCAGTCAGGGCCAGGGTACCGGTGAAAAACTGTTTTTT.

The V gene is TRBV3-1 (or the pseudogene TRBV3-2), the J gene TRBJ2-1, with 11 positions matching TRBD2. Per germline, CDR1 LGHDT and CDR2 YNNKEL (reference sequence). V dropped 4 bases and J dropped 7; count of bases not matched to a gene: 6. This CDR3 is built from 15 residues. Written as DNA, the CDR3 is TGTGCCAGCAGCCTGCCGGGACTAGCGGCAAATGAGCAGTTCTTC. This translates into CASSLPGLAANEQFF.

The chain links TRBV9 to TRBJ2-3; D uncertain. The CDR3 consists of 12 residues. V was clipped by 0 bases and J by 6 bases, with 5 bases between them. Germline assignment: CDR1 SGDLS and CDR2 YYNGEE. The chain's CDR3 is CASSVGTDTQYF. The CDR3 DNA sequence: TGTGCCAGCAGCGTAGGTACTGATACGCAGTATTTT. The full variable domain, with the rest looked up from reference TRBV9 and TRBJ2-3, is DSGVTQTPKHLITATGQRVTLRCSPRSGDLSVYWYQQSLDQGLQFLIQYYNGEERAKGNILERFSAQQFPDLHSELNLSSLELGDSALYFCASSVGTDTQYFGPGTRLTVL.

The CDR3 sequence: CASSAGQGSGEQFF. As DNA, the CDR3 is TGTGCCAGCAGCGCGGGACAGGGGTCAGGTGAGCAGTTCTTC. The chain joins TRBV9 to TRBJ2-1; 10 nucleotides align to TRBD1. Losses at the gene ends were 3 bases for V and 9 bases for J; bases not matched to a gene: 6. CDR3 length: 14 residues. Looked up from germline, CDR1 is SGDLS and CDR2 is YYNGEE. The variable domain in full, completed from reference TRBV9 and TRBJ2-1, reads DSGVTQTPKHLITATGQRVTLRCSPRSGDLSVYWYQQSLDQGLQFLIQYYNGEERAKGNILERFSAQQFPDLHSELNLSSLELGDSALYFCASSAGQGSGEQFFGPGTRLTVL.

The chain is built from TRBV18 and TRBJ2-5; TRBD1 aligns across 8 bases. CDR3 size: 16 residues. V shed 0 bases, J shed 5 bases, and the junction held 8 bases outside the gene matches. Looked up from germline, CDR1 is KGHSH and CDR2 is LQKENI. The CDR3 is CASSPPPGQEGETQYF. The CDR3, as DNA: TGTGCCAGCTCACCACCGCCGGGACAGGAAGGGGAGACCCAGTACTTC.

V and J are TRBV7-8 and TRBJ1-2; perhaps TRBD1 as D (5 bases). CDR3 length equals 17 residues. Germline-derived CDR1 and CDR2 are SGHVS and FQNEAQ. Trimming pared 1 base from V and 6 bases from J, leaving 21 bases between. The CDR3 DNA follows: TGTGCCAGCAGCTTAGAATTCGCGGGGGACTCGAGAGATGGCTACACCTTC. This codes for CASSLEFAGDSRDGYTF.

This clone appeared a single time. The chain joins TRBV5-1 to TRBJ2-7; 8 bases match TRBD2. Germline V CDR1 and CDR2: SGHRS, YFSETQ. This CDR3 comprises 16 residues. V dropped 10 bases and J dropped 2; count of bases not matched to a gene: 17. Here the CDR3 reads CAPSPTTGGGPYEQYF. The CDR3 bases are TGCGCCCCCAGCCCCACGACGGGGGGGGGACCCTACGAGCAGTACTTC.

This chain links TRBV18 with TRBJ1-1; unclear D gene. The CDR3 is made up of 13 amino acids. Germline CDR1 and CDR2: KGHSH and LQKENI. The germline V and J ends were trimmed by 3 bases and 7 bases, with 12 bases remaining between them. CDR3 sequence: CASSPIQSDEAFF. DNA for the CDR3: TGTGCCAGCTCACCGATCCAATCAGATGAAGCTTTCTTT.

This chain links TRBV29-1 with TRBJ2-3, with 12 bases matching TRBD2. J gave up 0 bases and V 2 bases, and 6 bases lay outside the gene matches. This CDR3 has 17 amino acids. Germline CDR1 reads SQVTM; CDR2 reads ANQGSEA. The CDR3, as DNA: TGCAGCGTTGAAAAGCTAGCGGGAGGGGCTAGCACAGATACGCAGTATTTT. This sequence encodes CSVEKLAGGASTDTQYF.

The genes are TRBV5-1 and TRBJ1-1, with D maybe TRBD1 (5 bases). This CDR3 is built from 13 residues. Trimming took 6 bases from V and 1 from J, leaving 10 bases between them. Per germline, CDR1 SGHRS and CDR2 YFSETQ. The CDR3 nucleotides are TGCGCCAGCACCCAAGACAGGAACACTGAAGCTTTCTTT. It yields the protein CASTQDRNTEAFF.

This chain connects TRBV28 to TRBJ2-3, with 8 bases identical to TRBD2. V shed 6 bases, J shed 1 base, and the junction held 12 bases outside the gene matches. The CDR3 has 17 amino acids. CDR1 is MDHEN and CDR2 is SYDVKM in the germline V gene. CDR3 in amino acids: CASSTSAATSGTDTQYF. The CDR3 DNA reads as TGTGCCAGCAGCACATCCGCGGCGACTAGCGGCACAGATACGCAGTATTTT.

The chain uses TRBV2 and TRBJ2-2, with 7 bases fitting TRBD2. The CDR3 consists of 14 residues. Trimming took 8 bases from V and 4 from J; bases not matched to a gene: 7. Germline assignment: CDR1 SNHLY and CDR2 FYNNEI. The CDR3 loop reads CASGSGTGTGELFF. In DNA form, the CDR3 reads TGTGCCAGCGGGAGCGGGACGGGCACCGGGGAGCTGTTTTTT.

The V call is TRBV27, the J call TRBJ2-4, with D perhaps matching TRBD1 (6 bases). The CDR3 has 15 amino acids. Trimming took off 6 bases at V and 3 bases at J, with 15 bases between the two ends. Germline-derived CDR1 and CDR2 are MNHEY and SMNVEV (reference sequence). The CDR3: CASRPAGGVKNIQYF. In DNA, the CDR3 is TGTGCCAGCAGGCCCGCTGGGGGCGTCAAAAACATTCAGTACTTC.

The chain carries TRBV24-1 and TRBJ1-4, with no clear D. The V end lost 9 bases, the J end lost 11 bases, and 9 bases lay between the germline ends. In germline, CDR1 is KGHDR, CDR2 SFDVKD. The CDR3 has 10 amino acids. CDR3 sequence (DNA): TGTGCCACCCCCGGTCGGAAACTGTTTTTT. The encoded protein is CATPGRKLFF.

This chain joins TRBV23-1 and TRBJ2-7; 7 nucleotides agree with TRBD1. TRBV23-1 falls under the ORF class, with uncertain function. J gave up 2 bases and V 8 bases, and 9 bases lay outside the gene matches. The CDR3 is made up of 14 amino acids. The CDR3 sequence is CASLRRQGAYEQYF. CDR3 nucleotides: TGCGCCAGCCTTCGAAGGCAGGGGGCCTACGAGCAGTACTTC.

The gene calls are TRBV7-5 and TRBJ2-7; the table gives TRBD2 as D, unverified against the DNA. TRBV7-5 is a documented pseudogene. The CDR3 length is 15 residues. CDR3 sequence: CVRSLGGSLVYEQYF. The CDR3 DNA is TGTGTCAGAAGCTTAGGCGGGAGTCTAGTATACGAGCAGTACTTC.

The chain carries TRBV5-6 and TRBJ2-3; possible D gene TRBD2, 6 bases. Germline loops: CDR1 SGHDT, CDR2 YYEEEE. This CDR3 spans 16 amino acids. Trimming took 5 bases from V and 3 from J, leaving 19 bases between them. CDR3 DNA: TGTGCCAGCAGGCTACTAGACGCGGGATGGACAGATACGCAGTATTTT. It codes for CASRLLDAGWTDTQYF. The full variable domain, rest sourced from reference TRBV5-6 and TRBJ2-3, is DAGVTQSPTHLIKTRGQQVTLRCSPKSGHDTVSWYQQALGQGPQFIFQYYEEEERQRGNFPDRFSGHQFPNYSSELNVNALLLGDSALYLCASRLLDAGWTDTQYFGPGTRLTVL.

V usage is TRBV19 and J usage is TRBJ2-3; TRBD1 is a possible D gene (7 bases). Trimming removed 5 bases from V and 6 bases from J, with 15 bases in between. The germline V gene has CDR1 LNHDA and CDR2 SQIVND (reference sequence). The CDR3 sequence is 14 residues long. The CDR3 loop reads CASSRQGRGDTQYF. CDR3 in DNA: TGTGCCAGTAGTCGACAGGGTCGGGGGGATACGCAGTATTTT.

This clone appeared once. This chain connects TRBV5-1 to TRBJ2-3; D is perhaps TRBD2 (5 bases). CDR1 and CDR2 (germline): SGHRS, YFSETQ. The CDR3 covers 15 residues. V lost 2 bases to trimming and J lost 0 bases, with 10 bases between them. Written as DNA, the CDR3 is TGCGCCAGCAGCTTAGCGGACTCGAGCACAGATACGCAGTATTTT. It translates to CASSLADSSTDTQYF.

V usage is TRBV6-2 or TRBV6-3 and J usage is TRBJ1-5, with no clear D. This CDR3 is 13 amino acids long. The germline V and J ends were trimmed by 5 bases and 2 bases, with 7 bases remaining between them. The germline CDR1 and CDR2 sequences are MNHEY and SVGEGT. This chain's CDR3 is CASSATGNQPQHF. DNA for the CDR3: TGTGCCAGCAGTGCCACGGGCAATCAGCCCCAGCATTTT.